This T cell receptor beta chain was retrieved from a study of shared clonotypes between healthy human individuals. Study context: The study used three CD4 naive, three CD4 memory, two CD8 naive and one CD8 memory plate per donor. Study-wide results and caveats: The naive CD4 repertoires of a few donors were compared, and approximately 4.5% of clonotypes were shared.

This clone was detected once. Antigen unknown. Sequencing used immunoSEQ multiplex PCR; TCRdb keeps in-frame clones, though not all of them. The sample holds roughly 2.2 million clones, around 93% seen once. The germline CDR1 and CDR2 sequences are MNHNS and SASEGT. The CDR3 has 14 residues. V lost 4 bases to trimming and J lost 2 bases; unmatched junction nucleotides: 4. The TCR comes from a man between 18 and 29 years old in good health. Some clones in this sample may be carry-over from other donors' samples. The chain recombines TRBV6-1 with TRBJ2-7, with TRBD1 identical over 8 bases. Sequenced input: naive CD4+ T cells from PBMCs. Specified subset: CD45RA+ positively selected. DNA for the CDR3: TGTGCCAGCAGTGGCCGGGACAGGACCTACGAGCAGTACTTC. This gives the protein CASSGRDRTYEQYF.